A selection of T cell receptor beta chains follows, all from one sample in a study of blood T cell repertoires in COVID-19. Profiled with immunoSEQ multiplex PCR; TCRdb holds only in-frame clones, not every one. The top ten hold 3% to 3.5% of the sample, which has about 46,000 clones, about 88% seen once. Sequenced: PBMCs or T cells enriched from blood (not recorded which). The receptor source for this set is a woman between 45 and 60 years old who had recovered from COVID-19. The conserved cysteine and the conserved F or W are not part of the CDR3 here.

j_call,v_call,cdr3_aa
TRBJ2-1,TRBV27,ASRSIRSDSKPNEQF
TRBJ1-4,TRBV30,AWEDRGSEKLF
TRBJ1-5,TRBV6-5,ASSYEGYNQPQH
TRBJ1-4,TRBV24-1,ATSSWVGEKLF
TRBJ2-7,TRBV19,ASRLRQEAYEQY
TRBJ1-1,TRBV18,ASSPGQGGDTEAF
TRBJ1-5,TRBV19,ASSIRGTGGFSNQPQH
TRBJ1-6,TRBV6-5,ASSSMSGLNSPLH
TRBJ1-4,TRBV28,ASSFSRQGLTNEKLF
TRBJ2-1,TRBV11-3,ASSLGTGYNEQF
TRBJ2-1,TRBV3-1/TRBV3-2,ASSQAQQGEQF
TRBJ2-5,TRBV4-1,ASSTGLRETQY
TRBJ1-1,TRBV2,ASIMTPQNTEAF
TRBJ1-2,TRBV6-5,ASSYLSGQGRGGYT
TRBJ1-1,TRBV30,AWSPTGTEKAF
TRBJ1-1,TRBV5-1,ASSPRQIMNTEAF
TRBJ2-3,TRBV25-1,ASSSRVSLSTDTQY
TRBJ2-5,TRBV5-1,ASSLAAGGMETQY
TRBJ2-5,TRBV9,ASSVGQGLRETQY
TRBJ1-6,TRBV6-5,ASSRQNSPLH
TRBJ1-1,TRBV7-3,ASSLSLTGSEAF
TRBJ1-6,TRBV2,ASSDVGPPLH
TRBJ2-5,TRBV4-3,ASSFRTEVQETQY
TRBJ1-6,TRBV28,ASSLSTPLH
TRBJ2-3,TRBV28,ASNPAGGPTDTQY
TRBJ1-1,TRBV10-3,AIRGAGSDTEAF
TRBJ2-1,TRBV19,ATSDNFEQF
TRBJ2-5,TRBV18,ASSGGQQETQY
TRBJ2-7,TRBV25-1,ASSETGDYEQY
TRBJ2-7,TRBV18,ASSPPGTEAYEQY
TRBJ2-7,TRBV2,ASSQDRGLEEQY
TRBJ2-5,TRBV20-1,SARESETQY
TRBJ2-1,TRBV5-1,ASSLASGNRDEQF
TRBJ1-4,TRBV28,ASSWGSSVRRGHF
TRBJ2-7,TRBV27,ASSSNRGTYEQY
TRBJ1-4,TRBV18,ASSSTEGRRGLF
TRBJ1-2,TRBV28,ASSIRSGVNYGYT
TRBJ1-4,TRBV18,ASSPPGQGGEKLF
TRBJ2-7,TRBV19,ASSRGLAPSYEQY
TRBJ2-3,TRBV7-2,ASSLGGSADTQY
TRBJ2-5,TRBV5-5,ASSERPGLAEETQY
TRBJ2-1,TRBV4-3,ASSQDRGGPFYEQF